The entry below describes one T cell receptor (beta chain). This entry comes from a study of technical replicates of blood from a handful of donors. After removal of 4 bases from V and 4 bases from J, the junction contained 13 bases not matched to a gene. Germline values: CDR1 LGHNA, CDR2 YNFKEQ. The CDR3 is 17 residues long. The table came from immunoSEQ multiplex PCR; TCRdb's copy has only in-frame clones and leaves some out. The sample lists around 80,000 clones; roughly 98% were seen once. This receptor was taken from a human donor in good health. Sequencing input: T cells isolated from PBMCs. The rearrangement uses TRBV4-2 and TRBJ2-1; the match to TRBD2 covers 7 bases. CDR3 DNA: TGTGCCAGCAGCCCAAGAACCCTAGCGGCGGAGTACAATGAGCAGTTCTTC. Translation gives CASSPRTLAAEYNEQFF.